Sequencing of this T cell receptor beta chain was carried out in a study of PD-1 blockade in classical Hodgkin lymphoma. The time point here: newly diagnosed, previously untreated cHL patient sample. Thawed PBMCs were the source of CD4+ T cells, purified by magnetic negative selection. The method was immunoSEQ multiplex PCR; TCRdb's version includes in-frame clones alone and lacks a portion of them. The sample contains some 34,000 clones, 80% to 90% of which appear only once. V was trimmed by 2 bases and J by 1 base, leaving 9 bases between them. The CDR3 is 15 amino acids. Germline V CDR1 and CDR2: MNHEY, SVGAGI.

The receptor's source is a human donor with classical Hodgkin lymphoma. This chain joins TRBV6-5 and TRBJ1-5; D is perhaps TRBD1 (6 bases). The sample was CD4+ T cells from blood. The CDR3 sequence: CASSYGGLSNQPQHF. The DNA for the CDR3 is TGTGCCAGCAGTTACGGGGGGCTGAGCAATCAGCCCCAGCATTTT.